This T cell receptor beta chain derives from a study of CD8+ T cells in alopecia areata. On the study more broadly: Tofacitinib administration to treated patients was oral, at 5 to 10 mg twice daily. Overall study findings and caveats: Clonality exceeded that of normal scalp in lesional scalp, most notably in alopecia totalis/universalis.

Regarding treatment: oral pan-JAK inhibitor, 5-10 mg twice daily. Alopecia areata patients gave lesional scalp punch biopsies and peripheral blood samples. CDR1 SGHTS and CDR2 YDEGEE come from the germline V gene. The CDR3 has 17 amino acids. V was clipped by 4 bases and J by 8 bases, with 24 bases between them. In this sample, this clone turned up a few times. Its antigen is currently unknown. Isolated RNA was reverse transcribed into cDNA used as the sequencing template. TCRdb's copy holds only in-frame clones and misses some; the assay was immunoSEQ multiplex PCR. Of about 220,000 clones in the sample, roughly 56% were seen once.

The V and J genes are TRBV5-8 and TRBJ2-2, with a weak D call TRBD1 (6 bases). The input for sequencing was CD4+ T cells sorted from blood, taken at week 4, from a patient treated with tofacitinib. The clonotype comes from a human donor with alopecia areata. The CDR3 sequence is CASSPGTIKRSWGELFF. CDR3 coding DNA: TGTGCCAGCAGCCCCGGGACAATAAAGAGGTCTTGGGGGGAGCTGTTTTTT.